This TCR beta chain stems from a study of cytomegalovirus exposure and HLA in healthy donors. Findings and limits, study-wide: Because they were indistinguishable, some V segments, including TRBV6-2 and TRBV6-3, were excluded.

This clone was observed a single time. The antigen is not known. V was pared by 6 bases and J by 2 bases, with 14 bases between. Germline V gives CDR1 SQVTM, CDR2 ANQGSEA. The CDR3 sequence is 14 residues long. It was with 60 Vbeta and 13 Jbeta primers that the PCR ran. Only in-frame clones appear in the TCRdb table, and some are missing; sequencing was by immunoSEQ multiplex PCR. The table records 250,000 or so clones, over 65% of them present only once. What was sequenced was PBMCs. V gene TRBV29-1 combines with J gene TRBJ2-1, with D perhaps matching TRBD1 (6 bases). The origin of this receptor is a human donor in good health. The CDR3 protein is CSVRYRDTYNEQFF. CDR3 coding DNA: TGCAGCGTGAGGTACCGGGACACCTACAATGAGCAGTTCTTC.